A selection of T cell receptor beta chains follows, all from one sample in a study of T cells in Graves' hyperthyroidism and ophthalmopathy. One entry per CDR3 protein results from TCRdb running MiXCR on the multiplex PCR reads. The sample includes about 380,000 distinct CDR3 sequences, approximately 18% seen only once; the top ten take less than 45%. The sequencing sample was made of blood. The source of these receptors is a man between 18 and 29 years old with Graves' ophthalmopathy. The CDR3 runs from the conserved cysteine through the conserved F or W. D genes are given only for firm matches. Clone size is shown for a subset of rows, as once, few, many or a class of expanded clone.

>NA|TRBV28|TRBJ1-5|few
TGTGCCAGCAGTTCCCGTGGCAGTCGGCAGCCCCAGCATTTT
CASSSRGSRQPQHF
>NA|TRBV12-3/TRBV12-4|TRBJ1-1|NA
TGTGCCAGCAGTCCTAAAGAGGGGGGGGGGGGCACTGAAGCTTTCTTT
CASSPKEGGGGTEAFF
>TRBD2|TRBV2|TRBJ2-1|many
TGTGCCAGCAGTGAAGCGCTTCTTCGGGGGGTCTCCTACAATGAGCAGTTCTTC
CASSEALLRGVSYNEQFF
>NA|TRBV5-5|TRBJ2-4|NA
TGTGCCAGCAGCTTACCTCCTCGTCCCATTCAGTACTTC
CASSLPPRPIQYF
>NA|TRBV28|TRBJ1-2|NA
TGTGCCAGCAGTCCAAGTTCTAACTATGGCTACACCTTC
CASSPSSNYGYTF
>NA|TRBV6-1|TRBJ2-5|few
TGTGCCAGCAGTTTATGGCCGGCGGGCCAAGAGACCCAGTACTTC
CASSLWPAGQETQYF
>NA|TRBV25-1|TRBJ1-6|few
TGTGCCAGCAGTGCAAACAGGGTTTCACCCCTCCACTTT
CASSANRVSPLHF
>NA|TRBV11-2|TRBJ2-5|many
TGTGCCAGCAGCTCCCAGACTAGGGAAGAGACCCAGTACTTC
CASSSQTREETQYF
>NA|TRBV5-8|TRBJ1-2|NA
TGTGCCAGCAGCCTAAGTCCCACCCTTAACTATGGCTACACCTTC
CASSLSPTLNYGYTF
>TRBD2|TRBV7-2|TRBJ2-3|many
TGTGCCAGCAGCCCCCCGGGGCGGGGGGGCGCAGATACGCAGTATTTT
CASSPPGRGGADTQYF
>NA|TRBV15|TRBJ2-3|NA
TGTGCCACCAGCAGCCAGCTAGGGGTCACAGATACGCAGTATTTT
CATSSQLGVTDTQYF
>NA|TRBV4-1|TRBJ1-2|once
TGCGCCAGCAGCGGGCGGGAAAGGTCTGGCTACACCTTC
CASSGRERSGYTF
>NA|TRBV20-1|TRBJ2-1|many
TGCAGTGCTACCTCTCGGAAACCACCGATTGGGGAGCAGTTCTTC
CSATSRKPPIGEQFF
>NA|TRBV11-2|TRBJ2-7|NA
TGTGCCAGCAGCTTAGGTAACCTTAATCCCTACGAGCAGTACTTC
CASSLGNLNPYEQYF
>NA|TRBV12-3/TRBV12-4|TRBJ1-5|many
TGTGCCAGCAGTTTACGGACGGGAAGCAATCAGCCCCAGCATTTT
CASSLRTGSNQPQHF